The 7 T cell receptor beta chains reported below all come from one sample, sequenced in a study of response to subunit inactivated influenza vaccine. TCRdb analysed the RT-PCR reads with MiXCR anew, one entry per CDR3 protein. The sample carries 610,000 or so distinct CDR3 sequences, around 13% recorded once. The sequencing used PBMCs from blood, collected 11 to 12 days after vaccination. Receptors originate from a man over 45 who received an inactivated influenza vaccine.

This clonotype was counted between two and nine times. The V gene is TRBV12-3 or TRBV12-4, the J gene TRBJ2-3; D assignment may be TRBD1 or TRBD2 (5 bases each). With 10 bases removed from V and 4 bases from J, the gap between germline ends came to 12 bases. The CDR3 covers 12 residues. CDR3 sequence (DNA): TGTGCCACAGGGACCACTCCAGATACGCAGTATTTT. This codes for CATGTTPDTQYF.

This clonotype occurred a few times. This chain uses TRBV7-2 with TRBJ2-3, with D tentatively TRBD2 (6 bases). CDR1 SGHTA and CDR2 FQGNSA come from the germline V gene. The CDR3 consists of 16 residues. Trimming removed 2 bases from V and 4 bases from J, with 16 bases in between. The DNA for the CDR3 is TGTGCCAGCAGCTTATCAGGTGGGGGGACTCCAGATACGCAGTATTTT. Translated: CASSLSGGGTPDTQYF.

In its sample, this clonotype was seen a few times. V and J are TRBV4-2 and TRBJ1-2; 9 nucleotides match TRBD1. Germline V lookup: CDR1 LGHNA, CDR2 YNFKEQ. V gave up 0 bases and J gave up 1 base; unmatched junction bases: 15. The CDR3 contains 20 residues. The CDR3 here is CASSQDSASGTGLYNYGYTF. CDR3 bases: TGTGCCAGCAGCCAAGACTCGGCCTCCGGGACAGGGCTCTATAACTATGGCTACACCTTC.

This clonotype showed up just a few times. The chain uses TRBV6-1 and TRBJ2-7, with TRBD1 matching 9 bases. V was pared by 10 bases and J by 7 bases, with 14 bases of the junction left unmatched. Germline CDR1 is MNHNS and CDR2 is SASEGT. This CDR3 spans 14 amino acids. The CDR3 bases are TGTGCCACCTACTCGACTACAGGGGGCACGGAGCAGTACTTC. This codes for CATYSTTGGTEQYF.

The table lists this clonotype with a few counts. CDR3 sequence reads: CASSRRGTPFNEQYF. CDR3 DNA: TGTGCCAGCAGTCGTCGGGGGACACCTTTTAACGAGCAGTACTTC. The chain uses TRBV27 and TRBJ2-7; the D gene could be TRBD1 or TRBD2 (6 bases each). The CDR3 loop spans 15 amino acids. Trimming took off 5 bases at V and 5 bases at J, with 19 bases between the two ends. From germline, CDR1 is MNHEY and CDR2 SMNVEV (reference sequence).

The chain recombines TRBV29-1 with TRBJ2-1, with 8 bases identical to TRBD2. The CDR3 totals 15 residues. V lost 1 base, J lost 5 bases, and 7 bases stayed unmatched. Germline CDR1 SQVTM, CDR2 ANQGSEA. CDR3 loop: CSVEVLGLADNEQFF. DNA of the CDR3: TGCAGCGTTGAAGTACTCGGACTAGCTGACAATGAGCAGTTCTTC.

A few counts support this clonotype. The V and J genes are TRBV9 and TRBJ2-7; D is ambiguous. CDR1 and CDR2 (germline): SGDLS, YYNGEE. The V end lost 0 bases, the J end lost 4 bases, and 11 bases lay between the germline ends. The length of the CDR3 is 14 residues. The CDR3 nucleotides are TGTGCCAGCAGCGTAGGTATGGGGAAGTACGAGCAGTACTTC. Amino acid sequence: CASSVGMGKYEQYF.